This TCR beta chain is drawn from a study of T cell responses to AZD1222 COVID-19 vaccine. CDR1 and CDR2 from the germline V gene are SQVTM and ANQGSEA. The CDR3 is 11 amino acids. V lost 3 bases and J lost 7, with 6 bases in between. To note about this clone: The antigen remains unidentified.

Assay used: immunoSEQ multiplex PCR; TCRdb lists only in-frame clones, some missing. The table records 70,000 to 95,000 clones, around 84% of them present only once. General study points: The study found vaccine-associated CD4 TCRs spanning spike, dominant at 160-218 and 743-854. Per reports, nearly half of all spike-specific TCRs target regions that are unmutated in variants. Two doses of AZD1222 preceded a rise in Spike-specific TCR breadth and depth.

The specimen comprised peripheral blood, sampled on day 0 of AZD1222 vaccination. The receptor comes from an adult in good health. This chain connects TRBV29-1 to TRBJ1-4; D remains ambiguous. In nucleotides, the CDR3 is TGCAGCGTTGAGGCAGGTGAAAAACTGTTTTTT. Translated, it gives CSVEAGEKLFF.